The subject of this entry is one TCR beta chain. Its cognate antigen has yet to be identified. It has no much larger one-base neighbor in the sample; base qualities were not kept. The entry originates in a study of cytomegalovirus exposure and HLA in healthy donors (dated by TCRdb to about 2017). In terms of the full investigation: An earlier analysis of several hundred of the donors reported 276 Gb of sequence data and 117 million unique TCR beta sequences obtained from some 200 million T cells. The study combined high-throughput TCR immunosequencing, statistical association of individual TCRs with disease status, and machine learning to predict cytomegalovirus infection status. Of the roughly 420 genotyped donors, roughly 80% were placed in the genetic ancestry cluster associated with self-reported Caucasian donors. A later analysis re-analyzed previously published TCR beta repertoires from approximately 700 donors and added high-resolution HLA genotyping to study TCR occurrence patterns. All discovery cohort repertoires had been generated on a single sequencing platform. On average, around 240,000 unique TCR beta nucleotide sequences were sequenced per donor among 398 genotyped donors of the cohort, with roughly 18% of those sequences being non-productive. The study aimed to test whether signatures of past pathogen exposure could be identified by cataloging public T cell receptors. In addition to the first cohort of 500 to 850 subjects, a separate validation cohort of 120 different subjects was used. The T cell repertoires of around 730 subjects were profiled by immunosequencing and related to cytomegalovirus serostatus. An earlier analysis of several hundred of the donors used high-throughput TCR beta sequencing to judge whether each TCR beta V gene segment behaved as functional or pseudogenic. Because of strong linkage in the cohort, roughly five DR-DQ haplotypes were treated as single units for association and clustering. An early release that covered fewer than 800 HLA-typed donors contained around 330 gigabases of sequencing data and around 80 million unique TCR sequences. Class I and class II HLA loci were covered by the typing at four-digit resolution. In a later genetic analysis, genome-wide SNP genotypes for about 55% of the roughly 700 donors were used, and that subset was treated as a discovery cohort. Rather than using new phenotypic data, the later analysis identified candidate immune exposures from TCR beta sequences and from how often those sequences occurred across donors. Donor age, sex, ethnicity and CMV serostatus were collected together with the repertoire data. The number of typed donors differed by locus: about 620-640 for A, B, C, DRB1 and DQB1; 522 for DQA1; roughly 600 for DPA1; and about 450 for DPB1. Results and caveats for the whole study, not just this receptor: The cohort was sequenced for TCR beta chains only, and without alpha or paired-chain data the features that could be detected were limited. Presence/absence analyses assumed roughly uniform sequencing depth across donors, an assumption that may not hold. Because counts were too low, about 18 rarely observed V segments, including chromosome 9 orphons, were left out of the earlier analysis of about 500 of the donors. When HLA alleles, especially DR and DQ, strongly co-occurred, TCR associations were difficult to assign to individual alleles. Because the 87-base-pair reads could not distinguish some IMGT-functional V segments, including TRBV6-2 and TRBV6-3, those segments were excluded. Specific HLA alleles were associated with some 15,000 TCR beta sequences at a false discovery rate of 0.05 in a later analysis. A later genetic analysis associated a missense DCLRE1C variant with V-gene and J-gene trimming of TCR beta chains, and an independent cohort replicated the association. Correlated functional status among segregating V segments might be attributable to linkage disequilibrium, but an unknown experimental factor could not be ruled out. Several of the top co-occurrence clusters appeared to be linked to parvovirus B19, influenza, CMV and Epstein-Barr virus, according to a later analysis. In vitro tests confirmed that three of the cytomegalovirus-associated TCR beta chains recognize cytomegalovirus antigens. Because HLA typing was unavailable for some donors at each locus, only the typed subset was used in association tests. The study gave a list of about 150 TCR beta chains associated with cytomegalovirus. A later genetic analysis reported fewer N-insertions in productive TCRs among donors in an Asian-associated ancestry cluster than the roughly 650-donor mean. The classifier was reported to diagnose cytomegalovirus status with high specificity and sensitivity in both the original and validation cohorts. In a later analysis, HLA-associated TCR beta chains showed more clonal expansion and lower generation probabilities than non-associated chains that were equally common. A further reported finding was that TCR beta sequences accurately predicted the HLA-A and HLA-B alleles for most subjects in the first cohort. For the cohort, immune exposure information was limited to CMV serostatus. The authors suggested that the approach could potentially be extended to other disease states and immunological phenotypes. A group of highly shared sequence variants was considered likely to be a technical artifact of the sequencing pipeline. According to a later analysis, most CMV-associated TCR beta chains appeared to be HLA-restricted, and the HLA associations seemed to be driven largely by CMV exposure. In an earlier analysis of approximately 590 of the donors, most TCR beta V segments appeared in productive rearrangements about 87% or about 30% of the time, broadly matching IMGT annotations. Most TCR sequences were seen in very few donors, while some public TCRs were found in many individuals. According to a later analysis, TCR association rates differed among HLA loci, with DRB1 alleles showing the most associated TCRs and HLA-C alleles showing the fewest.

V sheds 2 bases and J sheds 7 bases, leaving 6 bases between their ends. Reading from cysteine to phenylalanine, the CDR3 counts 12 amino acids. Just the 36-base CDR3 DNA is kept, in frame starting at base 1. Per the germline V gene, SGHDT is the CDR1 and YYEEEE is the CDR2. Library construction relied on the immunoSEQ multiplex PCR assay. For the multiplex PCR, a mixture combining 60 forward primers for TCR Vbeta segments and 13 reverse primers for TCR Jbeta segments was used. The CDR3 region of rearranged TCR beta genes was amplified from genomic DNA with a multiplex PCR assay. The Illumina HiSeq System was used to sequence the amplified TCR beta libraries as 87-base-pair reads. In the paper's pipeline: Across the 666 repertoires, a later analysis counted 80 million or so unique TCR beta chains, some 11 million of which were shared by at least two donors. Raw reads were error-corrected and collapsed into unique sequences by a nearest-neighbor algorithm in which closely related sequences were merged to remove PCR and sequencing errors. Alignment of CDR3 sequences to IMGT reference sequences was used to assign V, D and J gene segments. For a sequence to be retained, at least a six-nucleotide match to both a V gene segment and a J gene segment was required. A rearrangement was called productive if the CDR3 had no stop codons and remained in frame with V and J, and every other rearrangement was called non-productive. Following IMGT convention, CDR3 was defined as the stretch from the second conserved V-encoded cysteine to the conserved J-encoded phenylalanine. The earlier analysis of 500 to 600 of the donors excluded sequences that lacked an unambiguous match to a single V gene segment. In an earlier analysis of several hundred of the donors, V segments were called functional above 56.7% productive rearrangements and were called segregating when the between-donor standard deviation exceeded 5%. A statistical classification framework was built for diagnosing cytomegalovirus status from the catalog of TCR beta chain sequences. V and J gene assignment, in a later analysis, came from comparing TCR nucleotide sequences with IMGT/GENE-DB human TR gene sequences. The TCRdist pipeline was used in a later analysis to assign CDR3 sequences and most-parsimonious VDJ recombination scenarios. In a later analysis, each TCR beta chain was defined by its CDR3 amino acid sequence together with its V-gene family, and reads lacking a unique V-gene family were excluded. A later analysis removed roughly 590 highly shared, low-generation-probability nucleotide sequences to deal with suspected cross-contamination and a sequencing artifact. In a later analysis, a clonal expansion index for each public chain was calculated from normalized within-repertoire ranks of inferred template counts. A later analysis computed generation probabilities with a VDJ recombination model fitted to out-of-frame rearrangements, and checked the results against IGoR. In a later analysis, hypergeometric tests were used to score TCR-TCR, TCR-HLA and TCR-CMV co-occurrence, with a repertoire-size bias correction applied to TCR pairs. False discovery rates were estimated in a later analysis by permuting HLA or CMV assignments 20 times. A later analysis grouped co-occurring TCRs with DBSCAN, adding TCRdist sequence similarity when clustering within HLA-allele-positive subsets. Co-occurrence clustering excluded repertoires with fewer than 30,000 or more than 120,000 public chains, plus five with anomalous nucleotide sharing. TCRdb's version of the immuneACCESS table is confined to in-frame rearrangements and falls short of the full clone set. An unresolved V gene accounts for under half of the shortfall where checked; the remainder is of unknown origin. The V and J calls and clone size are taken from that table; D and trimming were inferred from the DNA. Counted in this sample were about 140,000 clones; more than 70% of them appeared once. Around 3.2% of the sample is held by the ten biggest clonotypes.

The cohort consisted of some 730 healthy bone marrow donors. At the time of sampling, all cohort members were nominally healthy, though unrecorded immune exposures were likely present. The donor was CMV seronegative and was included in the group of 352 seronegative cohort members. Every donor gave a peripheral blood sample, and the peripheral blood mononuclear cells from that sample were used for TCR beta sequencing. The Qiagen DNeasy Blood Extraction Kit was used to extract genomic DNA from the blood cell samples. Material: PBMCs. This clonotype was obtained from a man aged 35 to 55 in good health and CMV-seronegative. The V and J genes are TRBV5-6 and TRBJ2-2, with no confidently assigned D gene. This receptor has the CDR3 CASSFVNGELFF. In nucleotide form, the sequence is TGTGCCAGCAGCTTTGTTAACGGGGAGCTGTTTTTT.